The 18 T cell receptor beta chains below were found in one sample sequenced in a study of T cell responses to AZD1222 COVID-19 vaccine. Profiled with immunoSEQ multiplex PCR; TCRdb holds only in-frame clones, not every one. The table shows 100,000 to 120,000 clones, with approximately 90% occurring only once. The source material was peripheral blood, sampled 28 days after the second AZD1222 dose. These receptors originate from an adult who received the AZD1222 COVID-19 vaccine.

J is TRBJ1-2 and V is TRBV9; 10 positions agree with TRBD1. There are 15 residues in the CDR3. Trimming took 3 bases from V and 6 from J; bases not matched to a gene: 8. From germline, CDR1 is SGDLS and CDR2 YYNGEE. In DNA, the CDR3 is TGTGCCAGCAGCGCGCAGGGACAGGGGTTTAATGGCTACACCTTC. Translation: CASSAQGQGFNGYTF. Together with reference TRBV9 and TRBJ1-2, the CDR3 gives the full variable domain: DSGVTQTPKHLITATGQRVTLRCSPRSGDLSVYWYQQSLDQGLQFLIQYYNGEERAKGNILERFSAQQFPDLHSELNLSSLELGDSALYFCASSAQGQGFNGYTFGSGTRLTVV.

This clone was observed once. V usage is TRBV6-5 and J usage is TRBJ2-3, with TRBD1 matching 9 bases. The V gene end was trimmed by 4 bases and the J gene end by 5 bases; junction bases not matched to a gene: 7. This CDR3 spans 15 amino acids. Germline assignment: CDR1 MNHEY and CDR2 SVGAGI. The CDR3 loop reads CASSFTGTGRDTQYF. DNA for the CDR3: TGTGCCAGCAGTTTCACCGGGACAGGGCGAGATACGCAGTATTTT.

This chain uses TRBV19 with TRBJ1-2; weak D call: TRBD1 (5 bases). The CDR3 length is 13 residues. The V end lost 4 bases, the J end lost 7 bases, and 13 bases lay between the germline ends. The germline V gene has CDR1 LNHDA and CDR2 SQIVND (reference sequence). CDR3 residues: CASSRTGQPGYTF. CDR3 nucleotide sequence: TGTGCCAGTAGTAGAACGGGGCAACCTGGCTACACCTTC.

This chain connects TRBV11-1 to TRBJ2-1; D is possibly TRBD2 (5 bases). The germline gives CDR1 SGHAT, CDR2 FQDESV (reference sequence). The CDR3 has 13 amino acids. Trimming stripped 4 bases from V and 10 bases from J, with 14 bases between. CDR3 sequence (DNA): TGTGCCAGCAGCTCCTATAGCGTCTTGGAGCAGTTCTTC. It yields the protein CASSSYSVLEQFF.

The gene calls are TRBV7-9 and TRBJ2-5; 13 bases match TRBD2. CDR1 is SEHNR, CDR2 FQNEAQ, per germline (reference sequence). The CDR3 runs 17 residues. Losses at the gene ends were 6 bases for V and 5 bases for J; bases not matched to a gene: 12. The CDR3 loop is CASSLGLAGRGWETQYF. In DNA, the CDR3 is TGTGCCAGCAGTTTGGGACTAGCGGGACGGGGTTGGGAGACCCAGTACTTC.

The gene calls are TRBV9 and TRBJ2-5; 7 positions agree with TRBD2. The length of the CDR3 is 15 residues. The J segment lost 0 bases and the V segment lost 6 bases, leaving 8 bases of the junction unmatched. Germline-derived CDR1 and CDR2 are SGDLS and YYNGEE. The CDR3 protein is CASTPHGGYQETQYF. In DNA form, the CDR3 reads TGTGCCAGCACGCCCCACGGGGGGTACCAAGAGACCCAGTACTTC.

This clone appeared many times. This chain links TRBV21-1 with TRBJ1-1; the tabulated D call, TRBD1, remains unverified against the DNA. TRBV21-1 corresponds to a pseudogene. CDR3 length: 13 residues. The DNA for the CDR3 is TGTGCCAGCATCCCGGACAGGGGCACTGAAGCTTTCTTT. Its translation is CASIPDRGTEAFF.

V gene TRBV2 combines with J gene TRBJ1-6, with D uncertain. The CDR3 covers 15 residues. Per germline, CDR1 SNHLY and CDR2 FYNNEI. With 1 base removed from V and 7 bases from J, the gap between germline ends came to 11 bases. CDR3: CASSEEAATNSPLHF. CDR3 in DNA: TGTGCCAGCAGTGAAGAGGCCGCGACCAATTCACCCCTCCACTTT.

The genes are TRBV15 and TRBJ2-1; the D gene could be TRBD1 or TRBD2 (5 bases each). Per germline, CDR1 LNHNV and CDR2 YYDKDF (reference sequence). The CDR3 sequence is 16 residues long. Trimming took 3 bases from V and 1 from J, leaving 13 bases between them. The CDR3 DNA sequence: TGTGCCACCAGCAGGGGGCTAGCAGCTTCCTACAATGAGCAGTTCTTC. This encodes CATSRGLAASYNEQFF.

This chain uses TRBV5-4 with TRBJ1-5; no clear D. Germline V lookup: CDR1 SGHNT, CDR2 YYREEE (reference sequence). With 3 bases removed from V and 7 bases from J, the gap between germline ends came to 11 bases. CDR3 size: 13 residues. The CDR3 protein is CASSSDSHQPQHF. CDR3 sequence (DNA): TGTGCCAGCAGCTCCGACTCGCACCAGCCCCAGCATTTT.

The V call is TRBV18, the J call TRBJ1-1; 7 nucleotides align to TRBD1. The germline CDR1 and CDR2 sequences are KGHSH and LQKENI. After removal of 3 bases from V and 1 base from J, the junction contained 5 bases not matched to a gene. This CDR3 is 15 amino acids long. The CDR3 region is CASSPRGQKNTEAFF. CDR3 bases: TGTGCCAGCTCACCCCGGGGACAGAAGAACACTGAAGCTTTCTTT.

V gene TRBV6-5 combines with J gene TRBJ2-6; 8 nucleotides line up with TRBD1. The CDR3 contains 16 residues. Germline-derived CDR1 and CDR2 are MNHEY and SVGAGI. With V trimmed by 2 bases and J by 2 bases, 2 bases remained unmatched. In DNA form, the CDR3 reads TGTGCCAGCAGTTACGCGACAGGGGCTGGGGCCAACGTCCTGACTTTC. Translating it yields CASSYATGAGANVLTF.

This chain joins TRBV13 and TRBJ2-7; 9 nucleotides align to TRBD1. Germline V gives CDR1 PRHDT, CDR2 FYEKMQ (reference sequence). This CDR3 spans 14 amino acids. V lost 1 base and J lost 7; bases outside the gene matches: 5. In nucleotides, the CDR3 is TGTGCCAGCAGCTTAGAACAGGGGGCGCTGGAGCAGTACTTC. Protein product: CASSLEQGALEQYF.

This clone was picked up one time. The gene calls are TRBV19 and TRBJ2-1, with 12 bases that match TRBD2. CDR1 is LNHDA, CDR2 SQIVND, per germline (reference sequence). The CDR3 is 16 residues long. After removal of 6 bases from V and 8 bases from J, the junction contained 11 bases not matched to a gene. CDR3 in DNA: TGTGCCAGTAGCCCTAGACTAGCGGGGGTCCCCGATGAGCAGTTCTTC. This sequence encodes CASSPRLAGVPDEQFF.

The CDR3 region is CAWRKGSNQPQHF. The CDR3 nucleotides read TGTGCCTGGAGGAAGGGAAGCAATCAGCCCCAGCATTTT. The gene calls are TRBV30 and TRBJ1-5; D is uncertain. Trimming took off 3 bases at V and 1 base at J, with 7 bases between the two ends. CDR3 length equals 13 residues. Germline loops: CDR1 GTSNPN, CDR2 SVGIG (reference sequence).

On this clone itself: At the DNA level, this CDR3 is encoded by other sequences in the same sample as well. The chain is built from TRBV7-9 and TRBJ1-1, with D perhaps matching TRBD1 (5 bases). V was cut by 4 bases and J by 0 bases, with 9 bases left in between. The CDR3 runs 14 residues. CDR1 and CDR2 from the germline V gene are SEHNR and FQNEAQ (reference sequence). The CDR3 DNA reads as TGTGCCAGCAGCTCCATGGGGGTGAACACTGAAGCTTTCTTT. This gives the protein CASSSMGVNTEAFF.

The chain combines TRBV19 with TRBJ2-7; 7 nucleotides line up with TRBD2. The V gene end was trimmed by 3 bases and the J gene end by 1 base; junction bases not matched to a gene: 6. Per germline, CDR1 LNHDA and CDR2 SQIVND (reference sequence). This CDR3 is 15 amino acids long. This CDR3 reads CASSISGVGSYEQYF. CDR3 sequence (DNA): TGTGCCAGTAGTATCAGCGGGGTCGGGTCCTACGAGCAGTACTTC.

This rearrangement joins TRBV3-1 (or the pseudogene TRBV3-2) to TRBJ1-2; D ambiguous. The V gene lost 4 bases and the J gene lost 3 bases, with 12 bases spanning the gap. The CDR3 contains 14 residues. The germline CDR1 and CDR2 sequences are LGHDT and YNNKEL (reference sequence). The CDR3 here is CASSLGRADYGYTF. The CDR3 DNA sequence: TGTGCCAGCAGCCTAGGGAGGGCGGACTATGGCTACACCTTC.